These 6 T cell receptor beta chains came from one sample sequenced in a study of Tregs in tolerant kidney transplant recipients. Measured with immunoSEQ multiplex PCR; TCRdb has only the in-frame clones, and not every one. This specimen shows roughly 53,000 clones; the ten leading clones hold approximately 0.81%. Source: CD4+ T cells from blood, taken before the transplant. These receptor sequences come from a human donor who received a combined kidney and bone marrow transplant.

A word on this clone: From the germline J gene comes the end of the CDR3, since the read stops 3 residues before it. The gene calls are TRBV20-1 and TRBJ2-3; D unclear. V was trimmed by 6 bases and J by 6 bases, leaving 16 bases between them. CDR1 is DFQATT, CDR2 SNEGSKA, per germline (reference sequence). The CDR3 contains 13 residues. CDR3 amino acids: CSASLDWQDTQYF. The CDR3 bases that were read are TGCAGTGCCAGCCTAGACTGGCAGGATACG.

As to this clone: The read ends 3 residues early relative to the CDR3; the germline J gene fills the gap. Other DNA sequences in this sample translate to the same CDR3. V and J are TRBV7-9 and TRBJ2-5; D is unclear. Germline loops: CDR1 SEHNR, CDR2 FQNEAQ (reference sequence). Trimming left V 5 bases short and J 0 bases short, with 10 bases between. The CDR3 length is 14 residues. The CDR3 here is CASSLRLDQETQYF. CDR3 DNA (partial): TGTGCCAGCAGCCTGCGACTCGACCAAGAGACC.

With regard to this clone: The CDR3 is cut off 3 residues early in the read; its end comes from the germline J gene. This chain connects TRBV6-1 to TRBJ1-5; D remains unclear. Trimming removed 1 base at V and 7 bases at J, with 5 bases between. The CDR3 is 12 amino acids. The V gene's germline CDR1 is MNHNS and CDR2 SASEGT. Here the CDR3 reads CASSEGGQPQHF. The sequenced part of the CDR3 DNA is TGTGCCAGCAGTGAAGGTGGCCAGCCC.

About this clone: The sequence runs out 3 residues before the end of the CDR3; the remainder is reconstructed from the germline J gene. J is TRBJ1-4 and V is TRBV7-2; 9 nucleotides match TRBD1. The CDR3 extends over 14 amino acids. Germline lookup yields CDR1 SGHTA and CDR2 FQGNSA. V gave up 5 bases and J gave up 8 bases; unmatched junction bases: 6. The sequenced CDR3 bases are TGTGCCAGCAGCCCGGGACAGGGCCAGGAAAAA. This translates into CASSPGQGQEK. The whole CDR3 reads CASSPGQGQEKLFF.

On this clone itself: The read ends 3 residues before the CDR3 terminus; that terminus is restored from the germline J gene. The chain carries TRBV14 and TRBJ2-2; no clear D. Germline lookup yields CDR1 SGHDN and CDR2 FVKESK. Trimming took 2 bases from V and 7 from J, leaving 17 bases between them. The CDR3 is 16 amino acids. CDR3 DNA, as far as it was read: TGTGCCAGCAGCCAACCCGACATAGGAGTGGGCGGGGAG. Protein: CASSQPDIGVGGE. The whole CDR3 is CASSQPDIGVGGELFF.

On this clone: The read ends 3 residues before the CDR3 terminus; that terminus is restored from the germline J gene. This sequence joins TRBV20-1 and TRBJ2-3; D remains ambiguous. V was clipped by 6 bases and J by 5 bases, with 9 bases between them. The CDR3 extends over 11 amino acids. CDR1 and CDR2 from the germline V gene are DFQATT and SNEGSKA (reference sequence). This CDR3 reads CSAYPVDTQYF. The DNA read from the CDR3 is TGCAGTGCGTACCCAGTAGATACG.